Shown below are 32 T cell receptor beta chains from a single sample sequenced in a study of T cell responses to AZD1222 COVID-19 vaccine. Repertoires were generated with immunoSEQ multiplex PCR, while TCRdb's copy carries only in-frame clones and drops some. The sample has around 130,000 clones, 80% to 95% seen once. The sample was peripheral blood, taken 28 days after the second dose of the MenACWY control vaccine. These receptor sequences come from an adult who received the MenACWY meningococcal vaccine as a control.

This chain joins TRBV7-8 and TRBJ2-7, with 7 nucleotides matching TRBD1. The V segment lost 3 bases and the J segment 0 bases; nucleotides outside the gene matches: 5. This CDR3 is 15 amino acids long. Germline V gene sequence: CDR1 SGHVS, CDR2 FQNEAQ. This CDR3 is CASSLDRRPSYEQYV. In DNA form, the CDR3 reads TGTGCCAGCAGCTTGGACAGGCGACCCTCCTACGAGCAGTACGTC.

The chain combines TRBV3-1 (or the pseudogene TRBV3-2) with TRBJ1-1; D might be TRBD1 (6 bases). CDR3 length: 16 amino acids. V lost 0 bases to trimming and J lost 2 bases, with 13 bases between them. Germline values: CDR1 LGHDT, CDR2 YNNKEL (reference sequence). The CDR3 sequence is CASSQDWRGGNTEAFF. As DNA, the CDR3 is TGTGCCAGCAGCCAAGACTGGAGGGGGGGTAACACTGAAGCTTTCTTT.

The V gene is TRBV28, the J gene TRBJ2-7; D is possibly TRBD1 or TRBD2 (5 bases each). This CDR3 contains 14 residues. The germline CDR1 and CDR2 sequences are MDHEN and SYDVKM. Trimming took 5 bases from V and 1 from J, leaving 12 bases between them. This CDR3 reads CASSGGWSSYEQYV. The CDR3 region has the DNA TGTGCCAGCAGTGGGGGTTGGAGTTCCTACGAGCAGTACGTC.

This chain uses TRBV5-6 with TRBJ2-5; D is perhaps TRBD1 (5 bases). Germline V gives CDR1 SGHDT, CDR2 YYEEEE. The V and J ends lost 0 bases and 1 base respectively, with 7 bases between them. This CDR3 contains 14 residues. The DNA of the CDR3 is TGTGCCAGCAGCTTGGGACAGATCCAAGAGACCCAGTACTTC. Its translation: CASSLGQIQETQYF.

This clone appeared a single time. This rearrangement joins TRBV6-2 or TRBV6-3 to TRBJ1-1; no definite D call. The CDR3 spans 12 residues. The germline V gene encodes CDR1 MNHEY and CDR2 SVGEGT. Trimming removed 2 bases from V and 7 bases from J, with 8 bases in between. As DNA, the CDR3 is TGTGCCAGCAGTTACGGAAGAGTTGAAGCTTTCTTT. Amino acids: CASSYGRVEAFF.

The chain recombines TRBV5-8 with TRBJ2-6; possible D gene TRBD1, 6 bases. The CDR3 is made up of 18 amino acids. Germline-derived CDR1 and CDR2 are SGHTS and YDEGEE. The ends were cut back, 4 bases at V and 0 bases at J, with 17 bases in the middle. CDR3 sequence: CASSASWTAHSGANVLTF. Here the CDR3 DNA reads TGTGCCAGCAGCGCGAGTTGGACAGCACACTCTGGGGCCAACGTCCTGACTTTC.

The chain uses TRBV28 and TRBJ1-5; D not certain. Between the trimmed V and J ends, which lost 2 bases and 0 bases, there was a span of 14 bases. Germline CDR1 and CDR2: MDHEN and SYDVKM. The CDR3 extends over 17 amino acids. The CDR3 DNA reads TGTGCCAGCAGTTTACCCGACAAGGTAAATAGCAATCAGCCCCAGCATTTT. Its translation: CASSLPDKVNSNQPQHF.

CDR3 in amino acids: CASSFRQGRTGELFF. The CDR3 region has the DNA TGTGCCAGCAGCTTCCGACAGGGGCGCACCGGGGAGCTGTTTTTT. This chain joins TRBV7-6 and TRBJ2-2, with 8 bases matching TRBD1. The J segment lost 4 bases and the V segment lost 3 bases, leaving 4 bases of the junction unmatched. Germline V gives CDR1 SGHVS, CDR2 FNYEAQ. The CDR3 totals 15 residues.

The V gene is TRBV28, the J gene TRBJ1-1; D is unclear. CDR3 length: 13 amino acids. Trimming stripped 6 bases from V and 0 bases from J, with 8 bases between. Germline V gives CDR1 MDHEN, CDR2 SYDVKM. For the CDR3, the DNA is TGTGCCAGCAGCGGACGGATGAACACTGAAGCTTTCTTT. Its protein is CASSGRMNTEAFF.

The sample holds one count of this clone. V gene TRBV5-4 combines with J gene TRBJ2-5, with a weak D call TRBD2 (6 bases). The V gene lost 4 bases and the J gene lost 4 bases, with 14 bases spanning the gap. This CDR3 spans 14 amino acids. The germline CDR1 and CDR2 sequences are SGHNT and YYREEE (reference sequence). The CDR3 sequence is CASSPGPAGETQYF. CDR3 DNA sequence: TGTGCCAGCAGCCCCGGCCCAGCGGGAGAGACCCAGTACTTC.

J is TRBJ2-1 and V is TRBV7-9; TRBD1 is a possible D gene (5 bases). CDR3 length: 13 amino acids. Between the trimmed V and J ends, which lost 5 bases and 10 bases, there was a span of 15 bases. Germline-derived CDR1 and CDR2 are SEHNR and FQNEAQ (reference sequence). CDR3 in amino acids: CASSTRWGPEQFF. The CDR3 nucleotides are TGTGCCAGCAGCACCCGATGGGGCCCGGAGCAGTTCTTC.

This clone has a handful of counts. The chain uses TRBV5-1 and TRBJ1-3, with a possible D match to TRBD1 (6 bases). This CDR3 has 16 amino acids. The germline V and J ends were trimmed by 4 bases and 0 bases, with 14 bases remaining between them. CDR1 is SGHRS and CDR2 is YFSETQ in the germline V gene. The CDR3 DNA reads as TGCGCCAGCAGCACCGGGACACCTTACTCTGGAAACACCATATATTTT. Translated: CASSTGTPYSGNTIYF.

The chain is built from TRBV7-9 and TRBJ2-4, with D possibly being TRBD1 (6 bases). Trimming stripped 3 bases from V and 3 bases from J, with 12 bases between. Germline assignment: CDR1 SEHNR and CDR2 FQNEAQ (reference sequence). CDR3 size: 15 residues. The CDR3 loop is CASSFPGAVKNIQYF. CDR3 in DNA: TGTGCCAGCAGCTTTCCAGGGGCGGTCAAAAACATTCAGTACTTC.

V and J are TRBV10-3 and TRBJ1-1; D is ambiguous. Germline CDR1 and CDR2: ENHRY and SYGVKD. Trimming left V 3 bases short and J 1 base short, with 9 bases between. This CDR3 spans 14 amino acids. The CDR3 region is CAISDFAGNTEAFF. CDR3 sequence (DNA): TGTGCCATCAGTGATTTTGCGGGGAACACTGAAGCTTTCTTT.

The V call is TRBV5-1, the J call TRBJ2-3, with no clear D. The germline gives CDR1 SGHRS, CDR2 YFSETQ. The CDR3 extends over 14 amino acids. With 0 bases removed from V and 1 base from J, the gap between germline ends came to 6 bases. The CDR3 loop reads CASSLGWGTDTQYF. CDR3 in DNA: TGCGCCAGCAGCTTGGGATGGGGCACAGATACGCAGTATTTT.

The CDR3 sequence: CASRGWVQNEKLFF. Written as DNA, the CDR3 is TGTGCCAGCAGGGGCTGGGTTCAGAATGAAAAACTGTTTTTT. The rearrangement joins TRBV6-5 to TRBJ1-4; the D is unclear. The V gene's germline CDR1 is MNHEY and CDR2 SVGAGI. V lost 6 bases to trimming and J lost 5 bases, with 13 bases between them. This CDR3 comprises 14 residues.

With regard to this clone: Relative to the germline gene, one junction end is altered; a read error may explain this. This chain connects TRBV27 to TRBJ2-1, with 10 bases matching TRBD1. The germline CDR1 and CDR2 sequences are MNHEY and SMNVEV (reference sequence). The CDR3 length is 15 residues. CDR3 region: CASCLTRTGGNEQFF. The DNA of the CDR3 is TGTGCCAGCTGTTTGACCAGGACAGGGGGGAATGAGCAGTTCTTC.

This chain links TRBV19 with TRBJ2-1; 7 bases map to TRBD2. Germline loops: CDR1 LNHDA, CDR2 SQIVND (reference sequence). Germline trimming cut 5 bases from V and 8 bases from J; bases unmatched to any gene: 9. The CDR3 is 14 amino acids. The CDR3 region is CASSAGLMGYEQFF. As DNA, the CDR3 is TGTGCCAGTAGTGCGGGACTAATGGGCTATGAGCAGTTCTTC.

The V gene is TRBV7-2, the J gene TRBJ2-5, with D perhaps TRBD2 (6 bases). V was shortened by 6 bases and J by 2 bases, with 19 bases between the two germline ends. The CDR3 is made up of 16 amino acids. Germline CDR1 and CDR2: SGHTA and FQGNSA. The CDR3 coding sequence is TGTGCCAGCAGTCTTCGCCGGGGGAGCGGACAAGAGACCCAGTACTTC. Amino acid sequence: CASSLRRGSGQETQYF.

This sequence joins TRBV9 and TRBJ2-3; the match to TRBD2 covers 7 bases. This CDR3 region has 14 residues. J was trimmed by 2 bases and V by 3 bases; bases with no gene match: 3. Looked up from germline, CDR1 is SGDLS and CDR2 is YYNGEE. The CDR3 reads CASSAGTTTDTQYF. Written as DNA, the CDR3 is TGTGCCAGCAGCGCCGGGACTACCACAGATACGCAGTATTTT.

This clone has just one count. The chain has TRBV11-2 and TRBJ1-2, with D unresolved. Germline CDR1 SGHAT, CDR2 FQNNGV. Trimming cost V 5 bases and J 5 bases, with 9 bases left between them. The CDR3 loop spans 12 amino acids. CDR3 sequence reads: CASSPDRYGYTF. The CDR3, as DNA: TGTGCCAGCAGCCCAGACCGATATGGCTACACCTTC.

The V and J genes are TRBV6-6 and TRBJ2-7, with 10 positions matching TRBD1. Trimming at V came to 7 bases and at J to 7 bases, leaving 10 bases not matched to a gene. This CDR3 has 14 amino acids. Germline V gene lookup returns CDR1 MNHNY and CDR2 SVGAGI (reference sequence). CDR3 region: CASISGQGIREQYF. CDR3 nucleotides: TGTGCCAGCATATCGGGACAGGGGATAAGAGAGCAGTACTTC.

CDR3 DNA: TGTGCCAGCAGCTTAGGAGGACAGGGGGCCTACGAGCAGTACTTC. Protein sequence: CASSLGGQGAYEQYF. The chain uses TRBV7-6 and TRBJ2-7, with 10 bases that match TRBD1. The V gene's germline CDR1 is SGHVS and CDR2 FNYEAQ. V trimming: 1 base; J trimming: 2 bases; junction bases outside the gene matches: 2. The CDR3 sequence is 15 residues long.

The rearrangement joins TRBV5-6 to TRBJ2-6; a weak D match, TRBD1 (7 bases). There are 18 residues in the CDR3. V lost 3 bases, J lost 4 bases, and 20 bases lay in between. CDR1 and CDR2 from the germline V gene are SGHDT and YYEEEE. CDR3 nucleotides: TGTGCCAGCAGCTCCACCCTTAGGGGGCGGGGAGGGGCCAACGTCCTGACTTTC. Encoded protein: CASSSTLRGRGGANVLTF.

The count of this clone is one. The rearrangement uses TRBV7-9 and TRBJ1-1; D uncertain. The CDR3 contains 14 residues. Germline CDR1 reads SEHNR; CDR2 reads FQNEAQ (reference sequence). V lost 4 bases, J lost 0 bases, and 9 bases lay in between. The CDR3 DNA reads TGTGCCAGCAGCTCCGGACGGATGAACACTGAAGCTTTCTTT. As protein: CASSSGRMNTEAFF.

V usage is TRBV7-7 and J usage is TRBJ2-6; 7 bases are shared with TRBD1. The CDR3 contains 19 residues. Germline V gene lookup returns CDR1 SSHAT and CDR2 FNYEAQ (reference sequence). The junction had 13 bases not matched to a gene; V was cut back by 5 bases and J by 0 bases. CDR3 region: CASSPGADRPRSGANVLTF. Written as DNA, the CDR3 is TGTGCCAGCAGCCCCGGGGCGGACAGGCCCCGCTCTGGGGCCAACGTCCTGACTTTC.

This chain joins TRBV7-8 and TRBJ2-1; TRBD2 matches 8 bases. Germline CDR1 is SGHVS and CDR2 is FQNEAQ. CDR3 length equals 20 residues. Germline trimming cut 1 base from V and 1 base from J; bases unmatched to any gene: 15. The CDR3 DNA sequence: TGTGCCAGCAGCTTAGTCGGCGGGAGGCGTAGTGTTTATTCCTACAATGAGCAGTTCTTC. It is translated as CASSLVGGRRSVYSYNEQFF.

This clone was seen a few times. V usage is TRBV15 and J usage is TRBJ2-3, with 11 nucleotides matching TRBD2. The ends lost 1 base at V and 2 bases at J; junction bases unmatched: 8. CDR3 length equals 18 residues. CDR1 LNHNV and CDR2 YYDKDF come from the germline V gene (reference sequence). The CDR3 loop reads CATSRGIIAGGITDTQYF. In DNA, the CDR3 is TGTGCCACCAGCAGAGGGATAATAGCGGGAGGGATCACAGATACGCAGTATTTT.

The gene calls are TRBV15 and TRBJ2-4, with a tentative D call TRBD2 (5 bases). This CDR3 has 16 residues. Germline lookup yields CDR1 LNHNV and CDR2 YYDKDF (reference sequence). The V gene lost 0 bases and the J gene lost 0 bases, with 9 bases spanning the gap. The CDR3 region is CATSRDGGLAKNIQYF. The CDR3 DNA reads TGTGCCACCAGCAGAGATGGCGGGTTAGCCAAAAACATTCAGTACTTC.

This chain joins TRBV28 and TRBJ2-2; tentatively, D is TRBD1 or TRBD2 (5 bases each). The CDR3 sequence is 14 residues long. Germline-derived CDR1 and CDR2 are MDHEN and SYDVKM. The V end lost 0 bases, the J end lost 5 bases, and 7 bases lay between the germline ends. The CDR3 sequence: CASSLWGVTGELFF. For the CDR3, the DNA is TGTGCCAGCAGTTTATGGGGGGTAACCGGGGAGCTGTTTTTT.

CDR3 DNA sequence: TGTGCCAGCAGTTTATCTCAGCACAATGAGCAGTTCTTC. This translates into CASSLSQHNEQFF. The chain joins TRBV27 to TRBJ2-1; D is undetermined. The V end was cut by 0 bases, the J end by 5 bases, with 5 bases between. Germline CDR1 is MNHEY and CDR2 is SMNVEV (reference sequence). The CDR3 spans 13 residues.

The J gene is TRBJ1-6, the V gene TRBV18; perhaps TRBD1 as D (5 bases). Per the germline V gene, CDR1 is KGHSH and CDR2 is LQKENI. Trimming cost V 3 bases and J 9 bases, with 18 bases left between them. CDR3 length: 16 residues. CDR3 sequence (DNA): TGTGCCAGCTCACCGTCCATCGGCAGGGAGACTTCACCCCTCCACTTT. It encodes CASSPSIGRETSPLHF.